This T cell receptor beta chain came from a study of blood T cells in healthy people across ages. This clonotype was found a few times. One end of the junction is discordant with germline, which a read error may explain. A second 7 to 11 cycle PCR used barcoded and J-beta primers. TCRdb re-called the 5' RACE reads with MiXCR, one entry per CDR3 protein. The table includes about 640,000 distinct CDR3 sequences, about 54% detected once. Germline lookup yields CDR1 SGHRS and CDR2 YFSETQ. The CDR3 contains 14 residues. Donors were systemically healthy Caucasian individuals from Russia aged roughly 6 to 100 years.

The clonotype was recovered from a man aged 55-75 years in good health. Sample: blood. This sequence joins TRBV5-1 and TRBJ2-7, with D unclear. The CDR3 reads CASSLGENSSEQYF. As DNA, the CDR3 is TGCGCCAGCAGCTTAGGAGAGAACTCCTCCGAGCAGTACTTC.